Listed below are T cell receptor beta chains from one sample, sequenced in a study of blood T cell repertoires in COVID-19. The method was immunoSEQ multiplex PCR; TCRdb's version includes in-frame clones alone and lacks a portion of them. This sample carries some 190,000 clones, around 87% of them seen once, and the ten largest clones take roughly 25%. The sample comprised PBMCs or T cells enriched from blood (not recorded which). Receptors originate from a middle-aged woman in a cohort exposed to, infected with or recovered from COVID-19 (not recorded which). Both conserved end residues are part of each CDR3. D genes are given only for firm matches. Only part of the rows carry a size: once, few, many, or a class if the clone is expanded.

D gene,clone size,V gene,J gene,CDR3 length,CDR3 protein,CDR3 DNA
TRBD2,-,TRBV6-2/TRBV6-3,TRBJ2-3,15,CASSYGGGDTDTQYF,TGTGCCAGCAGTTACGGCGGGGGAGACACAGATACGCAGTATTTT
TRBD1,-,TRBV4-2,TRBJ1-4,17,CASSARTGGLTNEKLFF,TGTGCCAGCAGCGCCCGGACAGGGGGCCTTACTAATGAAAAACTGTTTTTT
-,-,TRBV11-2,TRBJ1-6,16,CASSLGEGGADSPLHF,TGTGCCAGCAGCTTAGGGGAGGGAGGAGCCGATTCACCCCTCCACTTT
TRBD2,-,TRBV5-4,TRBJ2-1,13,CASSLPGGYEQFF,TGTGCCAGCAGCTTGCCGGGAGGCTATGAGCAGTTCTTC
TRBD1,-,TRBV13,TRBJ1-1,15,CASSPDGQGDTEAFF,TGTGCCAGCAGCCCAGATGGACAGGGAGACACTGAAGCTTTCTTT
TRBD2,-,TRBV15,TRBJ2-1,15,CATSKTSGGANEQFF,TGTGCCACCAGCAAGACTAGCGGGGGGGCTAATGAGCAGTTCTTC
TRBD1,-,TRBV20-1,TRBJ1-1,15,CSASLDRELDTEAFF,TGCAGTGCTAGTCTGGACAGGGAGTTGGACACTGAAGCTTTCTTT
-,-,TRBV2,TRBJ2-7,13,CASSERGAYEQYF,TGTGCCAGCAGTGAACGGGGAGCCTACGAGCAGTACTTC
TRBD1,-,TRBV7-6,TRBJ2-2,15,CASSSGTGNTGELFF,TGTGCCAGCAGCTCCGGGACAGGGAACACCGGGGAGCTGTTTTTT
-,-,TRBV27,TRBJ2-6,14,CASSLRPETNVLTF,TGTGCCAGCAGTTTGAGGCCGGAGACCAACGTCCTGACTTTC
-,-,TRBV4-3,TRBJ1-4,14,CASSPSRLNEKLFF,TGCGCCAGCAGCCCTTCGAGACTTAATGAAAAACTGTTTTTT
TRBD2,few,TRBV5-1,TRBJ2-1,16,CASSLGLAGGHNEQFF,TGCGCCAGCAGCCTCGGACTAGCGGGAGGTCACAATGAGCAGTTCTTC
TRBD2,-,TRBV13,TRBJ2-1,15,CASSQGSGGAYEQFF,TGTGCCAGCAGCCAAGGTAGCGGGGGGGCCTATGAGCAGTTCTTC
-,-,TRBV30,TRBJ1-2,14,CAWSVPGINYGYTF,TGTGCCTGGAGTGTACCCGGGATCAACTATGGCTACACCTTC
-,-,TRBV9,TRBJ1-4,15,CASSVEGATNEKLFF,TGTGCCAGCAGCGTCGAAGGGGCCACTAATGAAAAACTGTTTTTT
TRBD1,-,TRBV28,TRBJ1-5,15,CASSLTGIGNQPQHF,TGTGCCAGCAGTCTGACAGGGATTGGCAATCAGCCCCAGCATTTT
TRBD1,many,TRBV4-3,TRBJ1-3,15,CASSQYRGYGNTIYF,TGCGCCAGCAGCCAGTACAGGGGGTATGGAAACACCATATATTTT
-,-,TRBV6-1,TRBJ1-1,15,CASSESNARNTEAFF,TGTGCCAGCAGTGAAAGCAATGCGAGGAACACTGAAGCTTTCTTT
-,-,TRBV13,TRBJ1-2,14,CASSLADSIYGYTF,TGTGCCAGCAGCTTAGCGGACAGTATCTATGGCTACACCTTC
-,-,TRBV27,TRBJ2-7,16,CASSSLARTVSYEQYF,TGTGCCAGCAGTTCACTGGCCAGGACAGTGTCCTACGAGCAGTACTTC
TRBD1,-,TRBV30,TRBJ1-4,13,CAWAGGTNEKLFF,TGTGCCTGGGCAGGGGGAACTAATGAAAAACTGTTTTTT
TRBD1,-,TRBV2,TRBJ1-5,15,CASKKQGAGNQPQHF,TGTGCCAGCAAGAAACAGGGGGCCGGCAATCAGCCCCAGCATTTT
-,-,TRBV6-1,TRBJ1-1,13,CASSEAMNTEAFF,TGTGCCAGCAGTGAAGCCATGAACACTGAAGCTTTCTTT
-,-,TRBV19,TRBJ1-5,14,CASHAGVSNQPQHF,TGTGCCAGTCATGCAGGGGTTAGCAATCAGCCCCAGCATTTT
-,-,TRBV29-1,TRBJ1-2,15,CSVAEWGGGGYGYTF,TGCAGCGTTGCGGAGTGGGGAGGGGGTGGCTATGGCTACACCTTC
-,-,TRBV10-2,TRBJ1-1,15,CASRGSWGGRTEAFF,TGCGCCAGCAGGGGGAGCTGGGGGGGGCGAACTGAAGCTTTCTTT
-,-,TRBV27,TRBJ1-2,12,CASSLGGDGYTF,TGTGCCAGCAGTTTAGGGGGCGATGGCTACACCTTC
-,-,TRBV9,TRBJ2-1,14,CASSVNKPHNEQFF,TGTGCCAGCAGCGTAAACAAACCCCACAATGAGCAGTTCTTC
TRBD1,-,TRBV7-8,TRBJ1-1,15,CASSWGTGGSVEAFF,TGTGCCAGCAGCTGGGGGACAGGGGGCTCTGTTGAAGCTTTCTTT
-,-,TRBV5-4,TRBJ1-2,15,CASRVGSEFIYGYTF,TGTGCCAGCCGGGTCGGGAGTGAGTTTATCTATGGCTACACCTTC
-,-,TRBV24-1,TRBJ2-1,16,CATSDPRQGLDNEQFF,TGTGCCACCAGTGATCCCCGGCAGGGTCTGGACAATGAGCAGTTCTTC
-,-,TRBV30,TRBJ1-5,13,CAWSGGLDQPQHF,TGTGCCTGGAGTGGGGGGCTCGATCAGCCCCAGCATTTT
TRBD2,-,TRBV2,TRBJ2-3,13,CASSTSDPDTQYF,TGTGCCAGCAGCACTAGCGACCCAGATACGCAGTATTTT
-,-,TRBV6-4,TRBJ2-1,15,CASSVTGTENNEQFF,TGTGCCAGCAGTGTGACGGGAACGGAGAACAATGAGCAGTTCTTC
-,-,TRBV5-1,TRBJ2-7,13,CASSLETGREQYF,TGCGCCAGCAGCTTGGAAACAGGGCGTGAGCAGTACTTC
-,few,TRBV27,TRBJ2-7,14,CASSLVTAFYEQYF,TGTGCCAGCAGTTTGGTGACAGCCTTCTACGAGCAGTACTTC
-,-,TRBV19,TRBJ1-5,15,CASSPHRVANQPQHF,TGTGCCAGTAGTCCGCACAGGGTTGCCAATCAGCCCCAGCATTTT
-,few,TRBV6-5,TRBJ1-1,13,CASSLNRATEAFF,TGTGCCAGCAGTTTAAACAGGGCTACTGAAGCTTTCTTT
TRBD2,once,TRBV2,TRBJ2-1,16,CASSQSGTSRHNEQFF,TGTGCCAGCAGTCAATCCGGGACTAGTCGGCACAATGAGCAGTTCTTC
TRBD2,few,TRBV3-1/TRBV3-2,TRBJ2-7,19,CASSQRLAGGPLSSYEQYF,TGTGCCAGCAGCCAACGACTAGCGGGAGGTCCCTTAAGCTCCTACGAGCAGTACTTC
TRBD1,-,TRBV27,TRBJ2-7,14,CASSFGDSSYEQYF,TGTGCCAGCAGTTTTGGGGACAGCTCCTACGAGCAGTACTTC
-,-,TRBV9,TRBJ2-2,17,CASSVASWGVNTGELFF,TGTGCCAGCAGCGTAGCTTCCTGGGGGGTTAACACCGGGGAGCTGTTTTTT
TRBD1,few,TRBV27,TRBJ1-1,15,CASSWGTAGNTEAFF,TGTGCCAGCAGTTGGGGGACAGCTGGAAACACTGAAGCTTTCTTT
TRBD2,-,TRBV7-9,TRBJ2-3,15,CASSAWTSGTDTQYF,TGTGCCAGCAGCGCCTGGACTAGCGGCACAGATACGCAGTATTTT
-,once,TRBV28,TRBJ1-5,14,CASSQLTGRQPQHF,TGTGCCAGCAGTCAACTAACAGGGCGTCAGCCCCAGCATTTT
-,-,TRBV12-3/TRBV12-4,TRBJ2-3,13,CASSPGGPDTQYF,TGTGCCAGCAGTCCGGGGGGCCCAGATACGCAGTATTTT
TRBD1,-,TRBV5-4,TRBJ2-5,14,CASSSTGAQETQYF,TGTGCCAGCAGCTCCACAGGGGCTCAAGAGACCCAGTACTTC
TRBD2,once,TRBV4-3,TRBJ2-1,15,CASGYGSSGYNEQFF,TGCGCCAGCGGGTACGGGTCTAGCGGCTACAATGAGCAGTTCTTC
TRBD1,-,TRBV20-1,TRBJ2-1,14,CSASMGQRYNEQFF,TGCAGTGCTAGTATGGGACAGAGGTACAATGAGCAGTTCTTC
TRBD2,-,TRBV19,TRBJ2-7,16,CASSMGLAGGTYEQYF,TGTGCCAGTAGTATGGGACTAGCGGGGGGAACCTACGAGCAGTACTTC
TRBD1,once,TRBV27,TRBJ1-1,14,CASSLRQGDTEAFF,TGTGCCAGCAGTCTCCGACAGGGGGACACTGAAGCTTTCTTT
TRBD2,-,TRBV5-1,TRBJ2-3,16,CASSSYSGGAADTQYF,TGCGCCAGCAGCTCCTATAGCGGGGGGGCCGCAGATACGCAGTATTTT
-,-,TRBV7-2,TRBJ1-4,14,CASSPYQGLEKLFF,TGTGCCAGCAGCCCGTATCAGGGGTTGGAAAAACTGTTTTTT
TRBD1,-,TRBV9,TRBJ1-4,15,CASSVTGTGSEKLFF,TGTGCCAGCAGCGTAACCGGGACAGGGAGTGAAAAACTGTTTTTT
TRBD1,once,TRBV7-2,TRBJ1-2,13,CASSSGQIYGYTF,TGTGCCAGCAGCTCGGGACAGATCTATGGCTACACCTTC
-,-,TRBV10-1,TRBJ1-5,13,CASSESKNQPQHF,TGCGCCAGCAGTGAGAGCAAAAATCAGCCCCAGCATTTT
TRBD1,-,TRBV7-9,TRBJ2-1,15,CASSQPDRVVDEQFF,TGTGCCAGCAGCCAACCCGACAGGGTTGTGGATGAGCAGTTCTTC
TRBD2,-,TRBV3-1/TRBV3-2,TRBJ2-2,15,CASSLPTSGVGELFF,TGTGCCAGCAGCCTACCGACTAGCGGGGTCGGGGAGCTGTTTTTT
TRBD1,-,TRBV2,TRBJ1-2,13,CASTAEDRVGYTF,TGTGCCAGCACTGCAGAGGACAGGGTCGGCTACACCTTC